Listed below are T cell receptor beta chains from one sample, sequenced in a study of OX40 agonist ivuxolimab in advanced cancers. Here immunoSEQ multiplex PCR was the method, and the copy in TCRdb shows in-frame clones only, minus some. The sample holds 26,000 or so clones, roughly three quarters seen once. The specimen was CD4+ or CD8+ T cells sorted from blood, collected in a trial of the OX40 agonist ivuxolimab. The receptors were gathered from an adult with an advanced solid tumor such as melanoma, head and neck, liver or kidney cancer. CDR3s include the opening cysteine and the closing phenylalanine or tryptophan. A D gene is named only where the DNA matches it firmly. For some rows the clone size is stated as once, few or many, or as a class when expanded; others skip it.

v_call	clone_size	j_call	d_call	cdr3_nt	cdr3_aa
TRBV2	-	TRBJ2-7	-	TGTGCCAGCAGTCCGGTGGTTGAGCAGTACTTC	CASSPVVEQYF
TRBV11-2	-	TRBJ1-2	TRBD1	TGTGCCAGCAGCTTATCCTCCGGGACAGTCTATGGCTACACCTTC	CASSLSSGTVYGYTF
TRBV10-3	-	TRBJ1-5	-	TGTGCCATCAGGAAGGAAGGGGAGCATCAGCCCCAGCATTTT	CAIRKEGEHQPQHF
TRBV4-1	-	TRBJ1-2	TRBD1	TGCGCCAGCAGCCAGGGGACAGAATGGGGCTACACCTTC	CASSQGTEWGYTF
TRBV15	-	TRBJ2-3	-	TGTGCCACCAGCAGAGATGCTTGGGGGGGGGCAAGGACAGATACGCAGTATTTT	CATSRDAWGGARTDTQYF
TRBV11-2	-	TRBJ1-1	-	TGTGCCAGCAGCCCAACCGGGCCCTACACTGAAGCTTTCTTT	CASSPTGPYTEAFF
TRBV5-1	-	TRBJ2-1	TRBD1	TGCGCCAGCAGCTTGCCGGGACAGGGGAATGAGCAGTTCTTC	CASSLPGQGNEQFF
TRBV6-1	-	TRBJ2-2	-	TGTGCCAGCAAACCAGGGGATGACACCGGGGAGCTGTTTTTT	CASKPGDDTGELFF
TRBV7-9	few	TRBJ2-6	-	TGTGCCAGCAGCCGTCTCCCTGGGGTCGGAGGGGCCGGGGCCAACGTCCTGACTTTC	CASSRLPGVGGAGANVLTF
TRBV7-2	-	TRBJ2-6	TRBD2	TGTGCCAGCAGCTTAGTCCCCGGACTAGCACTATCGGGGGCCAACGTCCTGACTTTC	CASSLVPGLALSGANVLTF
TRBV10-3	-	TRBJ1-1	-	TGTGCCATCAGTCGAGCTCCCGCAACCGGGGTCACTGAAGCTTTCTTT	CAISRAPATGVTEAFF
TRBV18	-	TRBJ2-5	-	TGTGCCAGCTCACCACTAGGGCTGGAGACCCAGTACTTC	CASSPLGLETQYF
TRBV6-6	-	TRBJ1-1	-	TGTGCCAGCAGTAACCGGGACCTGATGAACACTGAAGCTTTCTTT	CASSNRDLMNTEAFF
TRBV5-8	-	TRBJ2-3	TRBD2	TGTGCCAGCAGCCCGGGGACTAGCGGGGTCACAGATACGCAGTATTTT	CASSPGTSGVTDTQYF
TRBV14	-	TRBJ1-6	-	TGTGCCAGCAGCCAAGATAACTCACCGGGGGGTTCACCCCTCCACTTT	CASSQDNSPGGSPLHF
TRBV7-2	-	TRBJ2-2	-	TGTGCCAGCAGCTTATTGAACACCGGGGAGCTGTTTTTT	CASSLLNTGELFF
TRBV11-1	-	TRBJ2-5	TRBD2	TGTGCCAGCAGCCCCGAGCGGGGGGGAGTCCAAGAGACCCAGTACTTC	CASSPERGGVQETQYF
TRBV2	-	TRBJ2-7	TRBD1	TGTGCCAGCAGAACTGACAGGGGGTGGACCTACGAGCAGTACTTC	CASRTDRGWTYEQYF
TRBV11-3	-	TRBJ1-2	-	TGTGCCAGCAGCTTGAATGGCCATGGCTACACCTTC	CASSLNGHGYTF
TRBV19	-	TRBJ2-7	TRBD2	TGTGCCAGTAGTGCATGGACTAGCGGGGGTTACGAGCAGTACTTC	CASSAWTSGGYEQYF
TRBV4-2	-	TRBJ1-3	-	TGTGCCAGCAGCCAAGAAGCCAGGGTAGGAAACACCATATATTTT	CASSQEARVGNTIYF
TRBV2	-	TRBJ2-5	-	TGTGCCAGCAGTGAAGGCAGGGGCCAAGAGACCCAGTACTTC	CASSEGRGQETQYF
TRBV4-1	-	TRBJ1-2	TRBD1	TGCGCCAGCAGCCACCTGGACAGGGGGCTGTCTAACTATGGCTACACCTTC	CASSHLDRGLSNYGYTF
TRBV10-3	-	TRBJ1-3	TRBD1	TGTGCCATCAGTGCCCAGGGACAGGGGGAACATGGAAACACCATATATTTT	CAISAQGQGEHGNTIYF
TRBV7-2	once	TRBJ1-2	TRBD1	TGTGCCAGCAGCTTAGTGGGACAGGGTGTTAACTATGGCTACACCTTC	CASSLVGQGVNYGYTF
TRBV7-9	-	TRBJ1-1	-	TGTGCCAGCAGCTTACTGGGGGACACTGAAGCTTTCTTT	CASSLLGDTEAFF
TRBV30	-	TRBJ2-2	-	TGTGCCTGGAGTGTACCCGGGGAGCTGTTTTTT	CAWSVPGELFF
TRBV9	-	TRBJ2-1	-	TGTGCCAGCAGCTTCGACAACAATGAGCAGTTCTTC	CASSFDNNEQFF
TRBV5-1	few	TRBJ2-5	-	TGCGCCAGCAGCTTAGGGCAGGAACAAGAGACCCAGTACTTC	CASSLGQEQETQYF
TRBV5-1	medium-sized	TRBJ1-4	-	TGCGCCAGCAGCTTACCGGATGGGATTAATGAAAAACTGTTTTTT	CASSLPDGINEKLFF
TRBV7-9	-	TRBJ1-1	-	TGTGCCAGCAGCTTAGTAGATTCGAACACTGAAGCTTTCTTT	CASSLVDSNTEAFF
TRBV19	-	TRBJ1-6	TRBD1	TGTGCCAGTAATTACGGAGGGGGCAATTCACCCCTCCACTTT	CASNYGGGNSPLHF
TRBV7-2	-	TRBJ1-5	TRBD1	TGTGCCAGCAGTCGACAGGGGGACCAGCCCCAGCATTTT	CASSRQGDQPQHF
TRBV10-1	few	TRBJ2-3	-	TGCGCCAGCAGTGAAGGCACAGATACGCAGTATTTT	CASSEGTDTQYF
TRBV2	-	TRBJ2-7	TRBD1	TGTGCCAGCACCCTCACAGGGGCACCCTACGAGCAGTACTTC	CASTLTGAPYEQYF
TRBV6-1	-	TRBJ2-7	-	TGTGCCAGCATTAAAATCGGCGAGCAGTACTTC	CASIKIGEQYF
TRBV27	-	TRBJ1-1	TRBD1	TGTGCCAGCAGGTCGGGACAGCCAAACACTGAAGCTTTCTTT	CASRSGQPNTEAFF
TRBV6-1	-	TRBJ1-2	-	TGTGCCAGCAGTGAAGCCCCGGGGTCCAGGGTCGATGGCTACACCTTC	CASSEAPGSRVDGYTF
TRBV19	medium-sized	TRBJ1-2	-	TGTGCCAGTAGTATAGACTTTACAGGGAACTATGGCTACACCTTC	CASSIDFTGNYGYTF
TRBV2	-	TRBJ2-3	-	TGTGCCAGCACCTCCCGAGGGGGAGTCTACACAGATACGCAGTATTTT	CASTSRGGVYTDTQYF
TRBV4-2	-	TRBJ2-3	-	TGTGCCAGCAGCCAGGACCCGCTGATCGGAACAGATACGCAGTATTTT	CASSQDPLIGTDTQYF
TRBV5-1	-	TRBJ1-6	-	TGCGCCAGCAGCTTGGACGGGGGCGCGGGATCACCCCTCCACTTT	CASSLDGGAGSPLHF
TRBV2	few	TRBJ1-4	-	TGTGCCAGCAGCCCGGCAGGGTCTCTTCCTAATGAAAAACTGTTTTTT	CASSPAGSLPNEKLFF